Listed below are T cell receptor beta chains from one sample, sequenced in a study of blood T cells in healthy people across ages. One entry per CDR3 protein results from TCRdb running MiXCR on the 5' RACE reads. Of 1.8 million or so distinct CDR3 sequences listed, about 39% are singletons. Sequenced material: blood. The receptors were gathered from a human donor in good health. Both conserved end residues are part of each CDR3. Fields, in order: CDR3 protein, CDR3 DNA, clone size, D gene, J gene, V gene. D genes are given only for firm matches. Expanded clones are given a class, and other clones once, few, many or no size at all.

CASSGGAGGLSGYTF TGTGCCAGCAGTGGGGGAGCGGGGGGTCTGAGCGGCTACACCTTC - - TRBJ1-2 TRBV6-5
CAGSFRTGNQPQHF TGCGCCGGCAGCTTTCGGACAGGCAATCAGCCCCAGCATTTT few - TRBJ1-5 TRBV5-1
CASSQVGDTIYGYTF TGCGCCAGCAGCCAAGTGGGGGACACCATCTATGGCTACACCTTC few - TRBJ1-2 TRBV4-1
CASSLGQTKNTEAFF TGTGCCAGCAGCTTAGGCCAGACCAAGAACACTGAAGCTTTCTTT - - TRBJ1-1 TRBV7-2
CASSSNRGQGEQYF TGTGCCAGCAGCTCCAACAGGGGGCAAGGTGAGCAGTACTTC - TRBD1 TRBJ2-7 TRBV7-8
CSAPAFWTGHPYGYTF TGCAGTGCTCCTGCGTTCTGGACAGGGCATCCCTATGGCTACACCTTC - TRBD1 TRBJ1-2 TRBV20-1
CASSLAWEGGYTF TGCGCCAGCAGCTTGGCCTGGGAAGGAGGCTACACCTTC few - TRBJ1-2 TRBV5-1
CASSYSPGFDTQYF TGTGCCAGCAGTTACTCGCCAGGGTTCGATACGCAGTATTTT few - TRBJ2-3 TRBV6-2/TRBV6-3
CSAPAQRLAGIYNEQFF TGCAGTGCTCCCGCTCAAAGACTAGCGGGGATATACAATGAGCAGTTCTTC - TRBD2 TRBJ2-1 TRBV20-1
CASSQVWGQLEGYTF TGCGCCAGCAGCCAAGTCTGGGGGCAATTGGAGGGCTACACCTTC few - TRBJ1-2 TRBV4-3
CASSGGQGLVGYTF TGCGCCAGCAGCGGCGGACAGGGATTGGTTGGCTACACCTTC - TRBD1 TRBJ1-2 TRBV5-1
CSARGGLSYNEQFF TGCAGTGCTAGGGGGGGGCTCTCATACAATGAGCAGTTCTTC - - TRBJ2-1 TRBV20-1
CASSRPDIFDGYTF TGCGCCAGCAGCCGCCCGGACATTTTCGATGGCTACACCTTC - - TRBJ1-2 TRBV4-1
CASSLANIDYNEQFF TGCGCCAGCAGCTTGGCTAACATCGATTACAATGAGCAGTTCTTC few - TRBJ2-1 TRBV5-1
CSALTGPPQDTQYF TGCAGTGCCCTGACAGGGCCACCCCAGGATACGCAGTATTTT - TRBD1 TRBJ2-3 TRBV20-1
CASSISLRGNTEAFF TGTGCCAGTAGTATATCCCTCAGAGGGAACACTGAAGCTTTCTTT - - TRBJ1-1 TRBV19
CASSSPGPPFAQYF TGTGCCAGCAGCTCCCCCGGGCCCCCGTTCGCGCAGTATTTT - - TRBJ2-3 TRBV7-2
CATSSSRNRGRGDTQYF TGTGCCACCAGCTCCTCCAGAAACAGGGGGCGAGGTGATACGCAGTATTTT few TRBD1 TRBJ2-3 TRBV24-1
CASSLRAYVGNEQFF TGTGCCAGCAGTTTAAGGGCGTATGTGGGCAATGAGCAGTTCTTC few - TRBJ2-1 TRBV28
CASGTLQETQYF TGTGCCAGCGGGACACTTCAAGAGACCCAGTACTTC - - TRBJ2-5 TRBV6-6
CASSPTAHKRGVYEQYF TGTGCCAGCAGCCCGACTGCTCACAAAAGGGGTGTCTACGAGCAGTACTTC few - TRBJ2-7 TRBV7-6
CSARFFRGDRTNVETQYF TGCAGTGCTAGATTCTTCAGGGGGGATAGGACAAACGTGGAGACCCAGTACTTC - - TRBJ2-5 TRBV20-1
CASSSGTSRFSYEQYF TGTGCCAGCAGCTCGGGGACTAGCCGATTCTCATACGAGCAGTACTTC - TRBD2 TRBJ2-7 TRBV5-8
CASSRPDSRYGYTF TGTGCCAGCAGCAGACCGGACAGCCGCTATGGCTACACCTTC few - TRBJ1-2 TRBV4-2
CASSSSRANYGYTF TGTGCCAGCAGCTCCTCCAGGGCTAACTATGGCTACACCTTC few - TRBJ1-2 TRBV7-2
CASSPVGGDGLDTQYF TGTGCCAGCAGCCCCGTAGGGGGGGACGGGTTGGATACGCAGTATTTT - - TRBJ2-3 TRBV9
CSARTGPTQGLLFRSPLHF TGCAGTGCTAGAACGGGCCCCACACAGGGCCTCTTATTTCGTTCACCCCTCCACTTT once - TRBJ1-6 TRBV20-1
CASSPPGGGVYEQYF TGTGCCAGCAGCCCACCCGGAGGGGGTGTTTACGAGCAGTACTTC - - TRBJ2-7 TRBV28
CASSGAGVSPLHF TGTGCCAGCAGCGGAGCAGGGGTATCACCCCTCCACTTT - - TRBJ1-6 TRBV7-2
CSATPGTGGHNEQFF TGCAGTGCAACCCCCGGGACAGGGGGCCACAATGAGCAGTTCTTC - TRBD1 TRBJ2-1 TRBV20-1
CASSYSQGANSYEQYF TGTGCCAGCAGCTATAGCCAGGGGGCGAACTCCTACGAGCAGTACTTC - TRBD1 TRBJ2-7 TRBV27
CASSLLRGNTIYF TGTGCCAGCAGCTTATTGCGGGGAAACACCATATATTTT - - TRBJ1-3 TRBV7-8
CASSFELGSYEQYF TGTGCCAGCAGTTTTGAGCTGGGCTCCTACGAGCAGTACTTC - - TRBJ2-7 TRBV12-3/TRBV12-4
CSVNGQGTTEAFF TGCAGCGTTAACGGACAGGGGACGACTGAAGCTTTCTTT - TRBD1 TRBJ1-1 TRBV29-1
CASSRPGQDYEQYF TGTGCCAGCAGCCGCCCGGGACAGGATTACGAGCAGTACTTC - TRBD1 TRBJ2-7 TRBV3-1
CASSFSGAYNEQYF TGTGCCAGCAGCTTTAGCGGGGCATACAATGAGCAGTACTTC - TRBD2 TRBJ2-7 TRBV6-4
CSATYGTQHYEQYF TGCAGTGCTACCTATGGGACGCAGCACTACGAGCAGTACTTC few - TRBJ2-7 TRBV20-1